The clone carrying this T cell receptor (beta chain) was detected only a few times. Antigen unknown. The source of the sample is a study of cytomegalovirus exposure and HLA in healthy donors. Findings and limits, study-wide: More clonal expansion characterized HLA-associated TCR beta chains than equally common others in a later analysis. In a later analysis, DRB1 alleles had the most associated TCRs; HLA-C alleles the fewest.

This PCR relied on a set of 60 Vbeta primers and 13 Jbeta primers. The protocol was immunoSEQ multiplex PCR, while the TCRdb copy is restricted to in-frame clones and leaves out a portion. The repertoire holds 100,000 to 130,000 clones, about 85% seen once, with around 2.3% in the top ten. Between the trimmed V and J ends, which lost 1 base and 0 bases, there was a span of 9 bases. The CDR3 spans 15 residues. Germline V gene data show CDR1 as MNHNS and CDR2 as SASEGT. Material for sequencing was PBMCs. The origin of this receptor is a young man in good health and CMV-seronegative. The chain couples TRBV6-1 to TRBJ1-1; D remains unclear. CDR3 coding DNA: TGTGCCAGCAGTGAAGGTCAGTTCATGAACACTGAAGCTTTCTTT. Its protein is CASSEGQFMNTEAFF.